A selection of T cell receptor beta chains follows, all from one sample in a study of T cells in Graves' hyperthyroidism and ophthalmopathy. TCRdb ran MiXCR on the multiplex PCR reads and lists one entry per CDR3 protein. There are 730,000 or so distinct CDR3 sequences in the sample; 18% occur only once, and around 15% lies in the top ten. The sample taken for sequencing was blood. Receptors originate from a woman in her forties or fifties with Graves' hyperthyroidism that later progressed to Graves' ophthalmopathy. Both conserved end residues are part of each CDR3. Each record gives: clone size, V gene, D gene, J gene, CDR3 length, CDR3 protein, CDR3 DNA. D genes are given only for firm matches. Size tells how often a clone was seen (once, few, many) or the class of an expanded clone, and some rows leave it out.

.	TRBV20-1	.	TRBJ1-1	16	CSADLIRLLMNTEAFF	TGCAGTGCGGACTTGATTCGACTCCTCATGAACACTGAAGCTTTCTTT
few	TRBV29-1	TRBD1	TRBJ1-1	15	CSVANQGAQNTEAFF	TGCAGCGTGGCTAATCAGGGGGCACAGAACACTGAAGCTTTCTTT
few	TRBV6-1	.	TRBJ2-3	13	CATQGSNTDTQYF	TGTGCCACCCAGGGGTCGAACACAGATACGCAGTATTTT
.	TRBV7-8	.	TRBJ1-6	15	CASSLAPRGDSPLHF	TGTGCCAGCAGCTTAGCGCCAAGGGGAGATTCACCCCTCCACTTT
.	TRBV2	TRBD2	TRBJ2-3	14	CAIEYSGGAHTQYF	TGTGCCATCGAATATAGCGGGGGGGCTCATACGCAGTATTTT
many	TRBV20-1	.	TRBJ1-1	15	CSARGGGAEYTEAFF	TGCAGTGCTAGAGGTGGAGGGGCGGAGTACACTGAAGCTTTCTTT
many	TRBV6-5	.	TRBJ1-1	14	CASSYAQGSTEAFF	TGTGCCAGCAGTTACGCCCAGGGGTCCACTGAAGCTTTCTTT
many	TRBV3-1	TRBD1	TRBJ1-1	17	CASSQDPGQDLNTEAFF	TGTGCCAGCAGCCAAGACCCGGGACAGGATTTGAACACTGAAGCTTTCTTT
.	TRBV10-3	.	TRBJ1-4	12	CAIRGDGEKLFF	TGTGCCATCAGGGGCGACGGGGAAAAACTGTTTTTT
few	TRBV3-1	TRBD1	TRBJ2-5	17	CASSPQGAGPRQETQYF	TGTGCCAGCAGCCCTCAGGGGGCGGGGCCAAGGCAAGAGACCCAGTACTTC
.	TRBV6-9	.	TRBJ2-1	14	CASSYTRLGPEQFF	TGTGCCAGCAGTTACACCCGACTGGGGCCGGAGCAGTTCTTC
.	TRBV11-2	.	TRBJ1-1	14	CASSIRGGIAEAFF	TGTGCCAGTAGTATACGGGGGGGGATAGCTGAAGCTTTCTTT
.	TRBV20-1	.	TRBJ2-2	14	CSARASGGTGELFF	TGCAGTGCTAGAGCGTCAGGCGGGACCGGGGAGCTGTTTTTT
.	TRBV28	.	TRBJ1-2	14	CATQLFGEDYGYTF	TGTGCCACCCAACTCTTCGGGGAAGACTATGGCTACACCTTC
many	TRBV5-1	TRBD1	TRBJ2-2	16	CASSPRQGRNTGELFF	TGCGCCAGCAGCCCGCGACAGGGTAGGAACACCGGGGAGCTGTTTTTT
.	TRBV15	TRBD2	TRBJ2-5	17	CATSTLGLAGGEETQYF	TGTGCCACCAGCACCCTCGGACTAGCGGGGGGGGAAGAGACCCAGTACTTC
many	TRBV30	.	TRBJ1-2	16	CAWSDTGNPGGYGYTF	TGTGCCTGGAGTGATACAGGGAACCCGGGAGGCTATGGCTACACCTTC
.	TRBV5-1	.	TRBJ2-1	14	CASSFGTGSYEQFF	TGCGCCAGCAGCTTTGGGACCGGTTCGTATGAGCAGTTCTTC
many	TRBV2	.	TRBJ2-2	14	CASTFTGITGELFF	TGTGCCAGCACGTTTACTGGGATCACCGGGGAGCTGTTTTTT
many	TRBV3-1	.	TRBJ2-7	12	CASSRSIYEQYF	TGTGCCAGCAGCCGCTCAATCTACGAGCAGTACTTC
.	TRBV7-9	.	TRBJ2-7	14	CASSRDWLSYEQYF	TGTGCCAGCAGCCGGGACTGGCTCTCCTACGAGCAGTACTTC
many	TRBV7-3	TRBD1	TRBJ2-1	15	CASSQQGAAYNEQFF	TGTGCCAGCAGCCAACAGGGGGCGGCCTACAATGAGCAGTTCTTC
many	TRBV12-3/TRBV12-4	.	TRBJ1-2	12	CASSPYNYGYTF	TGTGCCAGCAGTCCATATAACTATGGCTACACCTTC
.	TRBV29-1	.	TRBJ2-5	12	CSVGLEGETQYF	TGCAGCGTTGGACTGGAGGGGGAGACCCAGTACTTC
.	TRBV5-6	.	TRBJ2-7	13	CASSLPQSYEQYF	TGTGCCAGCAGCTTGCCACAGTCCTACGAGCAGTACTTC
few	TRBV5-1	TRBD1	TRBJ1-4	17	CASSLTLTGNTNEKLFF	TGCGCCAGCAGCTTGACCCTGACAGGGAACACTAATGAAAAACTGTTTTTT
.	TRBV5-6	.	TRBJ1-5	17	CASSFRETGRRNQPQHF	TGTGCCAGCAGCTTCCGGGAAACAGGGCGCCGCAATCAGCCCCAGCATTTT
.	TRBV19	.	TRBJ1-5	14	CASSMGRLNQPQHF	TGTGCCAGTAGTATGGGGCGGTTGAATCAGCCCCAGCATTTT
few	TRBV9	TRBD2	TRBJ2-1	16	CASSVDAAGGAYEQFF	TGTGCCAGCAGCGTAGATGCGGCGGGGGGGGCCTATGAGCAGTTCTTC
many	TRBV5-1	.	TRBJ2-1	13	CASGLRINNEQFF	TGCGCCAGCGGCCTCCGGATTAACAATGAGCAGTTCTTC
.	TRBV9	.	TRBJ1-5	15	CASSVGVGANQPQHF	TGTGCCAGCAGCGTAGGTGTCGGGGCAAATCAGCCCCAGCATTTT
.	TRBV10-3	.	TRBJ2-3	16	CAISTTTGRGADTQYF	TGTGCCATCAGTACCACGACAGGCCGCGGGGCAGATACGCAGTATTTT
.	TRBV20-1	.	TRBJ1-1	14	CSARDPAGETEAFF	TGCAGTGCTAGAGATCCTGCTGGGGAGACTGAAGCTTTCTTT
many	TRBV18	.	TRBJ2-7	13	CASSPPGYYEQYF	TGTGCCAGCTCACCACCAGGGTACTACGAGCAGTACTTC
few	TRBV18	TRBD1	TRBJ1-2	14	CASYRDRDKRGYTF	TGTGCCAGCTACCGGGACAGGGATAAGCGAGGCTACACCTTC
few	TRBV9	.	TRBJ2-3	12	CASSVGRDTQYF	TGTGCCAGCAGCGTAGGCAGAGATACGCAGTATTTT
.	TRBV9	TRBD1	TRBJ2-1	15	CASSASGTGVNEQFF	TGTGCCAGCAGCGCTTCCGGGACAGGGGTCAATGAGCAGTTCTTC
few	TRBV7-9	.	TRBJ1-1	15	CASSQGGRSATEAFF	TGTGCCAGCAGCCAAGGCGGTAGGAGCGCCACTGAAGCTTTCTTT
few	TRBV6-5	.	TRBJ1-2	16	CASSYSLTLGNYGYTF	TGTGCCAGCAGTTACTCGCTTACGTTGGGGAACTATGGCTACACCTTC
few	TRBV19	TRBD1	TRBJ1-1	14	CASSARTGSAEAFF	TGTGCCAGTAGTGCTCGGACAGGTTCCGCTGAAGCTTTCTTT
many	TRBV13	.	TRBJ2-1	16	CASSRHFGGSYNEQFF	TGTGCCAGCAGCCGTCATTTCGGCGGCTCCTACAATGAGCAGTTCTTC